Here is one T cell receptor beta chain with its context. The antigen is undetermined. The data were taken from a study of vaccination effects on CD4 cells after COVID-19. Turning to the study itself: It was a median of 72 days after the second dose that post-vaccine samples were obtained.

Within the ViraFEST assay, antigen-specific CD4+ T cells underwent expansion with viral peptide pools prior to sequencing. The culture ran for 9 to 11 days, and then CD4+ T cells were isolated. Vaccination of participants consisted of two doses of either the BNT162b2 or mRNA-1273 vaccine. Cultures got half-medium changes with IL-2 on days 3 and 7. This CDR3 has 14 residues. CDR1 is LNHDA, CDR2 SQIVND, per germline (reference sequence). Trimming shortened V by 7 bases and J by 1 base, and 10 bases separated the two germline ends. Only in-frame clones appear in the TCRdb table, and some are missing; sequencing was by immunoSEQ multiplex PCR. The profile covers more than 20,000 clones, with approximately 79% appearing a single time and around 10% taken by the ten largest.

This chain connects TRBV19 to TRBJ2-2, with a weak D call TRBD2 (6 bases). The sample here was CD4+ T cells from PBMCs cultured with HCoV-229E spike peptides, taken after COVID-19 vaccination. This sequence was found in a human donor who received a COVID-19 vaccine. The CDR3 sequence: CASTETRNTGELFF. The CDR3 bases are TGTGCCAGTACCGAGACTAGGAACACCGGGGAGCTGTTTTTT.